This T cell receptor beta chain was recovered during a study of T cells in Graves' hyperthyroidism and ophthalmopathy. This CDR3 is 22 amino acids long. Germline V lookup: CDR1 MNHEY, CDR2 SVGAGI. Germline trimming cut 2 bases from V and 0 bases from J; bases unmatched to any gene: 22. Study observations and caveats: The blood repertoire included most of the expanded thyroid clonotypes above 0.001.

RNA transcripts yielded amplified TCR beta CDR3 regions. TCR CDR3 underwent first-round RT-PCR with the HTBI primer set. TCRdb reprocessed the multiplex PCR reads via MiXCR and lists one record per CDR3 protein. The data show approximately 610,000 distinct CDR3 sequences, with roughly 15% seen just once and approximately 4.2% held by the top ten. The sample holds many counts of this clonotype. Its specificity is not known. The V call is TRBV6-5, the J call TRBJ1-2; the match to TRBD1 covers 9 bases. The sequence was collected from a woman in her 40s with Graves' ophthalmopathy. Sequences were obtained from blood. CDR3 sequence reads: CASSYPGILQGADIPTNYGYTF. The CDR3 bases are TGTGCCAGCAGTTACCCCGGGATTTTACAGGGGGCGGACATCCCTACTAACTATGGCTACACCTTC.